Below, one T cell receptor beta chain is given with its context. The antigen it binds to is not known. Base qualities are not provided; no much larger clone lies one nucleotide away. The entry originates in a study of blood T cells in healthy people across ages (dated by TCRdb to about 2015). Regarding the complete study: Template switching captured roughly one uniquely barcoded TCR beta cDNA molecule per two T cells in model experiments. Age-related changes in TCR beta repertoire diversity were measured in the study by deep sequencing normalized with unique cDNA molecular identifiers. The donors were split into four age groups: young (average around 17 years), middle-aged (roughly 39), aged (62) and long-lived (over 80). To avoid experimental bias, donors of different ages were randomly spread across the sequencing lanes. Using the same blood draw, the study looked at two additional independent replicas of 1 million unique cDNA reads for two donors, one aged 18 to 29 and the other aged 80 or older. Overall study outcomes, separate from this receptor: The CMV infection status of donors was not known, potentially confounding age-related changes in expanded clonotypes. Observed TCR beta diversity correlated strongly with the percentage of naive T cells measured by flow cytometry. As age increased, observed TCR beta diversity per million T cells dropped in a roughly linear way, and a significant reduction was already evident by age 40. Estimates of total diversity from one million sequenced T cells were regarded as lower bounds and underestimates. Compared with the aged group, more naive CD4+ T cells, fewer expanded clones and increased TCR diversity were shown by the long-lived group, suggesting age selection. Conclusive comparison of naive and antigen-experienced compartments was prevented by the profiling of bulk unsorted PBMCs.

The donors were about 40 Caucasian individuals from Russia, aged roughly 6 to 95 years, who were systemically healthy. Each donor gave about 9.7 milliliters of peripheral blood, drawn into EDTA-treated Vacutainer tubes. Ficoll-Paque density-gradient centrifugation was used to isolate PBMCs, with at least 6 million per sample. Total RNA, at least 6 micrograms per sample, was extracted from PBMCs with Trizol reagent. The percentages of naive CD45RAhigh/CD27high T cells were determined by flow cytometry on a PBMC aliquot from every donor. The library was prepared using 5' RACE. The data were produced on an Illumina HiSeq 2500. A second PCR of roughly 6 to 11 cycles was run with a J-beta primer mix and a sample-barcoded 5' primer. A template-switch 5' adaptor carrying 12 random nucleotides introduced a unique molecular identifier onto each TCR beta cDNA molecule. At least 2.5 million CDR3-containing paired-end reads were obtained from each sample. All of the RNA was converted into first-strand cDNA using the Mint cDNA synthesis kit, with a TRBC-specific oligonucleotide serving as the primer. Following uracil-DNA glycosylase treatment, a first 18-cycle PCR with universal primers M1SS and BC2_uni_R was performed on all cDNA. Per the source publication's procedure: Each sample was normalized by randomly selecting 1 million high-quality reads, each carrying a distinct molecular identifier. Reads with shared molecular identifiers were discarded instead of being binned into consensus sequences. CDR3 identification, clonotype clustering and error correction used MiTCR with a Q25 quality threshold and the strictest error-elimination algorithm. A nonparametric unseen species model with Euler transformation was used to estimate lower-bound total TCR beta diversity. TCRdb reprocessing: public reads trimmed at Q25 with fastp, clones called with MiXCR, in-frame beta chains kept. Entries are consolidated by CDR3 protein sequence, retaining the most common genes and DNA. The V and J calls come from TCRdb's annotation, not from the publication. Across this sample there are about 1.8 million distinct CDR3 sequences, with just under 50% seen only once. The top ten clonotypes cover over 2% of the sample.

Sequencing was done on a sample of blood. The clonotype comes from a middle-aged woman in good health.

The CDR3 corresponds to CSVYSGANVLTF. The base sequence is TGCAGTGTCTACTCTGGGGCCAACGTCCTGACTTTC. The chain was built from TRBV20-1 and TRBJ2-6, with an unclear D gene assignment. Reading the germline V gene (reference sequence) gives CDR1 DFQATT and CDR2 SNEGSKA. V gives up 7 bases and J gives up 0 bases, and the segment between their germline ends measures 4 bases. The CDR3 runs 12 amino acids, cysteine and phenylalanine included. The entry retains the CDR3 DNA only, 36 bases that are in frame from base 1.